This is a list of T cell receptor beta chains from one sample in a study of spatial heterogeneity in lung cancer. Each CDR3 protein is one row after TCRdb ran MiXCR on the 5' RACE reads. The sample lists 1,500 to 2,000 distinct CDR3 sequences; around 15% were seen once. The sequencing used lung tumor tissue, collected at surgery. The origin of the receptors is a female donor with early-stage non-small cell lung cancer. CDR3s include the opening cysteine and the closing phenylalanine or tryptophan. The D gene is left open where the match is weak. Part of the rows lack a size; the others show once, few, many or a class for expanded clones.

cdr3_length	v_call	j_call	clone_size	d_call	cdr3_nt	cdr3_aa
14	TRBV5-1	TRBJ2-7	medium-sized	NA	TGCGCCAGCAGCTTGGGACTGAGCTCCTACGAGCAGTACTTC	CASSLGLSSYEQYF
14	TRBV6-5	TRBJ2-3	medium-sized	NA	TGTGCCAGCAGTTATGGGGGGTATAAAGATACGCAGTATTTT	CASSYGGYKDTQYF
12	TRBV6-5	TRBJ2-7	large	NA	TGTGCCAGCAGTGGGCCCGGGGGCGAGCAGTACTTC	CASSGPGGEQYF
17	TRBV7-8	TRBJ1-5	few	NA	TGTGCCAGCAGCCGAAGGGACCCCACCTCTCGCAATCAGCCCCAGCATTTT	CASSRRDPTSRNQPQHF
16	TRBV7-2	TRBJ2-3	large	NA	TGTGCCAGCAGCTTAGGAGCTTTAACTAGCACAGATACGCAGTATTTT	CASSLGALTSTDTQYF
14	TRBV7-2	TRBJ2-5	many	NA	TGTGCCAGCGGTTATGGTGTCCCTGAAGAGACCCAGTACTTC	CASGYGVPEETQYF
14	TRBV2	TRBJ1-5	NA	TRBD1	TGTGCCAGCAGAGATGACAGGGGAAGTCAGCCCCAGCATTTT	CASRDDRGSQPQHF
14	TRBV4-1	TRBJ1-2	large	NA	TGCGCCAGCAGCCAGCAGAGGGGAGACGATGGCTACACCTTC	CASSQQRGDDGYTF
15	TRBV6-2/TRBV6-3	TRBJ2-3	few	TRBD2	TGTGCCAGCAGTCCGCACGGGACTAGCTCAGATACGCAGTATTTT	CASSPHGTSSDTQYF
14	TRBV5-1	TRBJ1-1	few	TRBD1	TGCGCCAGCAGCTACGACAGGGCAGTCGCTGAAGCTTTCTTT	CASSYDRAVAEAFF
16	TRBV30	TRBJ2-1	NA	NA	TGTGCCGCCGCCGGGGCTAGCAGTAGCTCCTACAATGAGCAGTTCTTC	CAAAGASSSSYNEQFF
13	TRBV18	TRBJ2-4	NA	NA	TGTGCCAGCTCACCAACAGGGCAGGACATTCAGTACTTC	CASSPTGQDIQYF
15	TRBV15	TRBJ2-2	NA	NA	TGTGCCACCAGCAGAGATGAGGGACCCGCCGGGGAGCTGTTTTTT	CATSRDEGPAGELFF
14	TRBV3-1	TRBJ2-5	few	TRBD2	TGTGCCAGCAGCCAAGCTAGCGGGGAGGAGACCCAGTACTTC	CASSQASGEETQYF
18	TRBV18	TRBJ1-2	NA	NA	TGTGCCAGCTCACCACGGGCCGGAGGCGGGCTGGGGTACTATGGCTACACCTTC	CASSPRAGGGLGYYGYTF
17	TRBV28	TRBJ2-5	large	TRBD1	TGTGCCAGCAGTTTAGATGTAGGGACAGGGTTCGAAGAGACCCAGTACTTC	CASSLDVGTGFEETQYF
11	TRBV12-3/TRBV12-4	TRBJ2-1	large	NA	TGTGCCAGCAGGATAGCTGGCGAGCAGTTCTTC	CASRIAGEQFF
14	TRBV20-1	TRBJ1-6	few	TRBD1	TGCAGTGCTAGTCGGGACAGGGGGCAATCACCCCTCCACTTT	CSASRDRGQSPLHF
16	TRBV4-2	TRBJ2-1	NA	TRBD2	TGTGCCAGCAGCTCGGTGTCAACCCGGGGGGACAATGAGCAGTTCTTC	CASSSVSTRGDNEQFF
17	TRBV5-1	TRBJ2-3	few	TRBD2	TGCGCCAGCAGCCTGACTAGCGGGGGCCCCGGGGGGAATACGCAGTATTTT	CASSLTSGGPGGNTQYF
17	TRBV7-2	TRBJ2-2	few	TRBD1	TGTGCCAGCAGCGAAGCCTCCGGGACAGTAAACACCGGGGAGCTGTTTTTT	CASSEASGTVNTGELFF
16	TRBV4-2	TRBJ1-2	NA	NA	TGTGCCAGCAGCCAAGATCTAACCCGAGCTAACTATGGCTACACCTTC	CASSQDLTRANYGYTF
14	TRBV12-3/TRBV12-4	TRBJ2-2	NA	NA	TGTGCCAGCAGAGGAGCCATGCGGACCGGGGAGCTGTTTTTT	CASRGAMRTGELFF
15	TRBV20-1	TRBJ2-7	medium-sized	TRBD2	TGCAGTGCTACCCCCGTACTAGCGGGAGGGGGCGAGCAGTACTTC	CSATPVLAGGGEQYF
15	TRBV15	TRBJ2-1	few	NA	TGTGCCACCAGCAGAGATGGGCAGCCCTACAATGAGCAGTTCTTC	CATSRDGQPYNEQFF
14	TRBV6-6	TRBJ2-7	few	TRBD1	TGTGCCAGCGGGCCGGGACAGGGATTAGGCGAGCAGTACTTC	CASGPGQGLGEQYF
15	TRBV28	TRBJ2-7	NA	NA	TGTGCCAGCAGTTTACCGGGGTCCACCCATTACGAGCAGTACTTC	CASSLPGSTHYEQYF